Given below is one T cell receptor (beta chain) in context. The antigen is unknown. Total RNA (around 500 ng) served as template for TCR beta cDNA synthesis primed by a constant-region primer. Each TCR beta library was derived from three nested multiplex PCR rounds that employed slightly modified ARM-PCR. TRBV1-TRBV30 forward primers paired with a C-beta reverse primer drove the first two PCR rounds, roughly 10 cycles each. Using its own MiXCR run on the multiplex PCR reads, TCRdb lists one record per CDR3 protein. The table lists fewer than 50,000 distinct CDR3 sequences, 75% of them singletons. The data were taken from a study of tumor-infiltrating lymphocytes in primary liver carcinoma. Study-level information: Spanning 30 to 69 years of age, the patients were men and women. General study results and limits: Tumors carried a top-250-clone fraction significantly exceeding that of blood (p = 0.039). Tumor region pairs overlapped more than did tumor-adjacent and tumor-blood pairs.

The tissue used was unsorted bulk material of about 20-33 mg. RNA and DNA were co-extracted from it with the AllPrep DNA/RNA mini kit. Patients were treatment-naive with chronic HBV infection. Trimming took 2 bases from V and 5 from J, leaving 10 bases between them. CDR3 length: 13 residues. Per the germline V gene, CDR1 is SGHAT and CDR2 is FQNNGV. V gene TRBV11-2 combines with J gene TRBJ2-7, with unresolved D. Sequencing input: tumor-adjacent normal liver tissue. The TCR sequence derives from a woman aged 25-40 years with primary liver carcinoma and hepatitis B virus infection. This CDR3 is CASSLRWTHEQYF. Written as DNA, the CDR3 is TGTGCCAGCAGCTTACGGTGGACCCACGAGCAGTACTTC.